The TCR beta chain under discussion was sequenced for a study of T cells in Graves' hyperthyroidism and ophthalmopathy. Using RNA transcripts as the source, TCR beta CDR3 regions were amplified. When the TCR CDR3 underwent first-round RT-PCR, the HTBI primer set was used. TCRdb recomputed calls from the multiplex PCR reads with MiXCR, one row per CDR3 protein. Of over 350,000 distinct CDR3 sequences listed, 15% to 20% are singletons. This clonotype has at least ten counts. The specimen was blood. This clonotype was obtained from a man in his late teens or twenties with Graves' ophthalmopathy.

The CDR3 sequence: CASSQVYDTQYF. The DNA for the CDR3 is TGTGCCAGCAGCCAAGTGTACGATACGCAGTATTTT. The chain combines TRBV3-1 with TRBJ2-3; the D is unclear. V was pared by 1 base and J by 6 bases, with 5 bases between. This CDR3 region has 12 residues. Germline loops: CDR1 LGHDT, CDR2 YNNKEL (reference sequence).